The 23 T cell receptor beta chains below all came from one sample that was sequenced in a study of T-cell reconstitution after alpha-beta-depleted transplantation in children. For TCRbeta, the library was prepared with unique molecular identifiers. TCRdb re-analysed the PCR reads in MiXCR, keeping a single row per CDR3 protein. The data show about 72,000 distinct CDR3 sequences, around 6.6% seen once. The specimen comprised PBMCs from the stem cell graft donor, sampled from the stem cell graft. Receptors originate from a human donor who donated a stem cell graft to a child with acute lymphoblastic leukemia.

This clonotype was observed at least ten times. J is TRBJ2-1 and V is TRBV7-2, with TRBD1 matching over 10 bases. Germline CDR1 reads SGHTA; CDR2 reads FQGNSA. Trimming at V came to 5 bases and at J to 9 bases, leaving 4 bases not matched to a gene. This CDR3 spans 13 amino acids. The CDR3, as DNA: TGTGCCAGCAGCAGGGACAGGGGAGGTGAGCAGTTCTTC. This encodes CASSRDRGGEQFF.

The sample holds a few counts of this clonotype. This chain uses TRBV5-4 with TRBJ2-1, with a weak D call TRBD1 (5 bases). The germline CDR1 and CDR2 sequences are SGHNT and YYREEE (reference sequence). Trimming cost V 0 bases and J 8 bases, with 12 bases left between them. The CDR3 runs 14 residues. CDR3 loop: CASSLVRTIHEQFF. CDR3 sequence (DNA): TGTGCCAGCAGCTTGGTGCGGACAATTCATGAGCAGTTCTTC.

The chain employs TRBV23-1 and TRBJ2-4; TRBD1 agrees at 7 bases. TRBV23-1 is noted as an ORF with a role that remains uncertain. The CDR3 has 16 residues. J lost 1 base, V lost 7 bases, and 10 bases had no gene match. The CDR3 sequence: CASKGPTTGAKNIQYF. The CDR3 bases are TGCGCCAGCAAGGGGCCCACGACAGGGGCCAAAAACATTCAGTACTTC.

The V gene is TRBV5-4, the J gene TRBJ2-5; possible D gene TRBD2, 6 bases. With 1 base removed from V and 3 bases from J, the gap between germline ends came to 19 bases. The V gene's germline CDR1 is SGHNT and CDR2 YYREEE (reference sequence). The CDR3 is made up of 17 amino acids. The CDR3 sequence: CASSLYVGGAVEETQYF. The CDR3 DNA reads as TGTGCCAGCAGCTTGTATGTCGGCGGGGCGGTCGAAGAGACCCAGTACTTC.

This clonotype has ten or more counts. The genes are TRBV5-1 and TRBJ2-1; the D gene is possibly TRBD2 (6 bases). V was cut by 0 bases and J by 5 bases, with 12 bases left in between. Germline assignment: CDR1 SGHRS and CDR2 YFSETQ. The length of the CDR3 is 15 residues. DNA of the CDR3: TGCGCCAGCAGCTTGGGGAGGGGAAGGGACAATGAGCAGTTCTTC. Its protein is CASSLGRGRDNEQFF. Full variable domain (rest looked up from reference TRBV5-1 and TRBJ2-1): KAGVTQTPRYLIKTRGQQVTLSCSPISGHRSVSWYQQTPGQGLQFLFEYFSETQRNKGNFPGRFSGRQFSNSRSEMNVSTLELGDSALYLCASSLGRGRDNEQFFGPGTRLTVL.

This clonotype qualifies as medium-sized. The chain couples TRBV5-1 to TRBJ1-5, with 11 bases aligning to TRBD1. This CDR3 contains 17 residues. CDR1 and CDR2 from the germline V gene are SGHRS and YFSETQ. V lost 0 bases to trimming and J lost 5 bases; unmatched junction nucleotides: 7. The CDR3 sequence is CASSLGSGQGAHQPQHF. The CDR3 nucleotides read TGCGCCAGCAGCTTGGGTAGCGGACAGGGGGCTCATCAGCCCCAGCATTTT. The full variable domain, with the rest looked up from reference TRBV5-1 and TRBJ1-5, is KAGVTQTPRYLIKTRGQQVTLSCSPISGHRSVSWYQQTPGQGLQFLFEYFSETQRNKGNFPGRFSGRQFSNSRSEMNVSTLELGDSALYLCASSLGSGQGAHQPQHFGDGTRLSIL.

This clonotype was picked up many times. J is TRBJ2-2 and V is TRBV5-1; D remains ambiguous. V was pared by 0 bases and J by 3 bases, with 9 bases between. The CDR3 totals 15 residues. From germline, CDR1 is SGHRS and CDR2 YFSETQ. The CDR3 loop reads CASSLGETDTGELFF. CDR3 coding DNA: TGCGCCAGCAGCTTGGGCGAGACCGACACCGGGGAGCTGTTTTTT.

Many counts were recorded for this clonotype. The CDR3 reads CALFRGSTDTQYF. The DNA of the CDR3 is TGTGCCCTCTTCAGGGGGAGCACAGATACGCAGTATTTT. This chain links TRBV5-5 with TRBJ2-3; 7 positions agree with TRBD1. Per the germline V gene, CDR1 is SGHKS and CDR2 is YYEKEE (reference sequence). After removal of 10 bases from V and 0 bases from J, the junction contained 5 bases not matched to a gene. The CDR3 is 13 amino acids.

In its sample, this clonotype was seen many times. The chain has TRBV5-1 and TRBJ1-4, with D perhaps TRBD1 (6 bases). The CDR3 is made up of 15 amino acids. The V end lost 4 bases, the J end lost 1 base, and 11 bases lay between the germline ends. Germline V gives CDR1 SGHRS, CDR2 YFSETQ. The CDR3 region has the DNA TGCGCCAGCAGCCCAGAGGGGGGAACTAATGAAAAACTGTTTTTT. Amino acids: CASSPEGGTNEKLFF.

The chain links TRBV6-2 or TRBV6-3 to TRBJ2-5; no reliable D call. This CDR3 spans 14 amino acids. The V gene lost 6 bases and the J gene lost 2 bases, with 13 bases spanning the gap. CDR1 and CDR2 (germline): MNHEY, SVGEGT. CDR3 coding DNA: TGTGCCAGCAGCCATAAATGGCCACAAGAGACCCAGTACTTC. This encodes CASSHKWPQETQYF.

This clonotype was seen a handful of times. The rearrangement uses TRBV23-1 and TRBJ2-1; possibly TRBD2 for D (6 bases). TRBV23-1 is placed among ORFs of uncertain function. The CDR3 extends over 13 amino acids. V was trimmed by 4 bases and J by 6 bases, leaving 10 bases between them. The CDR3 nucleotides read TGCGCCAGCAGTCGTGGAGGGACCAATGAGCAGTTCTTC. Encoded protein: CASSRGGTNEQFF.

J is TRBJ1-1 and V is TRBV29-1, with TRBD1 as a possible D gene (5 bases). Deletions cut 3 bases from V and 0 bases from J, with 11 bases between. The CDR3 is 14 residues long. Germline CDR1 and CDR2: SQVTM and ANQGSEA. The chain's CDR3 is CSVEGTGMNTEAFF. In DNA form, the CDR3 reads TGCAGCGTTGAGGGGACGGGAATGAACACTGAAGCTTTCTTT.

The rearrangement joins TRBV11-2 to TRBJ2-7; the match to TRBD1 covers 12 bases. The CDR3 sequence is 16 residues long. V dropped 7 bases and J dropped 4; count of bases not matched to a gene: 11. Germline V gene data show CDR1 as SGHAT and CDR2 as FQNNGV. CDR3 sequence: CASTEGQGASRYEQYF. In DNA, the CDR3 is TGTGCCAGCACCGAGGGACAGGGGGCGAGCAGATACGAGCAGTACTTC.

This clonotype has at least ten counts. V usage is TRBV20-1 and J usage is TRBJ1-6, with 12 bases aligning to TRBD1. The CDR3 has 16 residues. Germline values: CDR1 DFQATT, CDR2 SNEGSKA (reference sequence). V was pared by 6 bases and J by 6 bases, with 9 bases of the junction left unmatched. The CDR3 protein is CSAPRGQGAGNSPLHF. CDR3 DNA sequence: TGCAGTGCCCCCCGGGGACAGGGGGCGGGTAATTCACCCCTCCACTTT.

This clonotype was counted between two and nine times. The chain uses TRBV7-2 and TRBJ1-5; weak D call: TRBD1 (5 bases). Germline V gene sequence: CDR1 SGHTA, CDR2 FQGNSA. The V end lost 2 bases, the J end lost 3 bases, and 8 bases lay between the germline ends. The CDR3 consists of 14 residues. In DNA form, the CDR3 reads TGTGCCAGCAGCTTAAGGGGACCCAATCAGCCCCAGCATTTT. Its protein product is CASSLRGPNQPQHF.

The chain links TRBV3-1 to TRBJ2-3; TRBD2 aligns across 9 bases. The CDR3 extends over 15 amino acids. V shed 4 bases, J shed 5 bases, and the junction held 7 bases outside the gene matches. Germline CDR1 is LGHDT and CDR2 is YNNKEL (reference sequence). CDR3 sequence (DNA): TGTGCCAGCAGCCGACCGGGACTAGCCAAAGATACGCAGTATTTT. It encodes CASSRPGLAKDTQYF.

This clonotype was seen many times. The V and J genes are TRBV3-1 and TRBJ1-1; D possibly corresponds to TRBD1 (5 bases). Germline CDR1 LGHDT, CDR2 YNNKEL (reference sequence). Between the trimmed V and J ends, which lost 1 base and 1 base, there was a span of 7 bases. This CDR3 region has 14 residues. The CDR3 DNA follows: TGTGCCAGCAGCCAAGTGGGGGGGAACACTGAAGCTTTCTTT. Translating it yields CASSQVGGNTEAFF.

The chain joins TRBV10-3 to TRBJ2-2; 9 bases are a match to TRBD2. The CDR3 spans 18 residues. Germline assignment: CDR1 ENHRY and CDR2 SYGVKD. V lost 8 bases and J lost 4; bases outside the gene matches: 17. CDR3 residues: CAICPGRGSGSSTGELFF. Here the CDR3 DNA reads TGTGCCATCTGTCCCGGGAGGGGTAGCGGGAGCTCCACCGGGGAGCTGTTTTTT.

This chain uses TRBV19 with TRBJ1-5, with D possibly being TRBD1 (5 bases). The CDR3 totals 17 residues. The V end lost 6 bases, the J end lost 5 bases, and 23 bases lay between the germline ends. The V gene's germline CDR1 is LNHDA and CDR2 SQIVND (reference sequence). The chain's CDR3 is CASSRIREGLLDQPQHF. The CDR3 DNA sequence: TGTGCCAGTAGCAGGATCAGGGAAGGTTTGTTGGATCAGCCCCAGCATTTT.

This clonotype was counted many times. This chain uses TRBV6-5 with TRBJ1-1; 7 bases are a match to TRBD1. Losses at the gene ends were 7 bases for V and 5 bases for J; bases not matched to a gene: 13. CDR3 length: 15 residues. The germline V gene has CDR1 MNHEY and CDR2 SVGAGI. The chain's CDR3 is CASTTEQGMGTEAFF. DNA for the CDR3: TGTGCCAGCACTACCGAACAGGGGATGGGGACTGAAGCTTTCTTT.

This clonotype was seen more than once but under ten times. The chain recombines TRBV9 with TRBJ2-6; D is unresolved. The V gene lost 0 bases and the J gene lost 3 bases, with 7 bases spanning the gap. This CDR3 is built from 15 residues. Germline CDR1 is SGDLS and CDR2 is YYNGEE. This CDR3 is CASSVGSLGANVLTF. CDR3 DNA sequence: TGTGCCAGCAGCGTAGGGAGTCTTGGGGCCAACGTCCTGACTTTC.

This clonotype showed up just a few times. V is TRBV7-2 and J is TRBJ2-1, with no clear D. Trimming took 4 bases from V and 6 from J, leaving 16 bases between them. The CDR3 sequence is 15 residues long. Germline values: CDR1 SGHTA, CDR2 FQGNSA. The CDR3 nucleotides read TGTGCCAGCAGCTACCGGGTCGAGGCGGCCAATGAGCAGTTCTTC. As protein: CASSYRVEAANEQFF.

This clonotype was observed many times. The chain carries TRBV27 and TRBJ1-5, with 8 bases matching TRBD1. The germline CDR1 and CDR2 sequences are MNHEY and SMNVEV (reference sequence). The CDR3 runs 12 residues. V was clipped by 5 bases and J by 7 bases; unmatched bases: 1. The CDR3 protein is CASSPGGQPQHF. DNA of the CDR3: TGTGCCAGCAGTCCAGGGGGCCAGCCCCAGCATTTT.